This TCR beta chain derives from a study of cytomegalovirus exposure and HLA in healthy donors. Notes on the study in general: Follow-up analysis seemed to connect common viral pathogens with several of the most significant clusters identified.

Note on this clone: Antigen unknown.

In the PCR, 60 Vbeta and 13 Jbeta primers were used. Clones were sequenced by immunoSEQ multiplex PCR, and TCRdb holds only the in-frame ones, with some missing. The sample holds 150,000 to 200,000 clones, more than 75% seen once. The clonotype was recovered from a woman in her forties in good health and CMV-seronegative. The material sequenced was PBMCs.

CDR3 DNA sequence: TGTGCCAGCCGGCGGGGGGGTTCTTACAATGAGCAGTTCTTC. Translating it yields CASRRGGSYNEQFF. The J gene is TRBJ2-1, the V gene TRBV28; 9 nucleotides line up with TRBD2. In germline, CDR1 is MDHEN, CDR2 SYDVKM. J was trimmed by 4 bases and V by 8 bases; bases with no gene match: 6. The CDR3 is made up of 14 amino acids.